These T cell receptor beta chains were read from a single sample in a study of T-cell reconstitution after alpha-beta-depleted transplantation in children. TCRdb reprocessed the PCR reads with MiXCR, giving one entry per CDR3 protein. In the table there are 140,000 or so distinct CDR3 sequences, around 8.8% of which are singletons. The source material was PBMCs, mostly from graft donor cells, sampled 180 days after TCRalphabeta/CD19-depleted stem cell transplant. Receptors originate from a female patient aged 2-9 years who had a stem cell transplant for congenital amegakaryocytic thrombocytopenia, so the T cells may come from the graft donor. Both conserved end residues are part of each CDR3. Each record gives: D gene, V gene, J gene, clone size, CDR3 protein, CDR3 DNA. The D gene is left open where the match is weak. Size is stated for part of the rows, as once, few or many counts, or as a class when the clone is expanded.

>NA|TRBV20-1|TRBJ1-4|many
CSARGTVDEKLFF
TGCAGTGCTAGAGGGACAGTGGATGAAAAACTGTTTTTT
>NA|TRBV5-6|TRBJ2-5|many
CASSLGPTRGETQYF
TGTGCCAGCAGCTTGGGGCCGACCCGAGGGGAGACCCAGTACTTC
>NA|TRBV20-1|TRBJ2-1|NA
CSANRDWRNEQFF
TGCAGTGCTAATCGGGATTGGAGGAATGAGCAGTTCTTC
>TRBD2|TRBV12-3/TRBV12-4|TRBJ2-7|NA
CASTLRGLAGEQNEQYF
TGTGCCAGCACCCTAAGGGGGCTAGCGGGAGAGCAGAACGAGCAGTACTTC
>TRBD1|TRBV7-8|TRBJ2-7|few
CASSKQGGWEQYF
TGTGCCAGCAGTAAACAGGGGGGTTGGGAGCAGTACTTC
>TRBD2|TRBV7-9|TRBJ2-1|many
CASTEDSAGGPRSYNEQFF
TGTGCCAGCACCGAGGACAGCGCGGGGGGGCCAAGGTCCTACAATGAGCAGTTCTTC
>NA|TRBV2|TRBJ2-7|NA
CANVQGPYEQYF
TGTGCCAACGTACAGGGACCCTACGAGCAGTACTTC
>NA|TRBV7-2|TRBJ2-1|many
CASSLGPPSSYNEQFF
TGTGCCAGCAGCTTAGGCCCGCCTAGCTCCTACAATGAGCAGTTCTTC
>NA|TRBV10-3|TRBJ2-6|many
CAMHDDSGANVLTF
TGTGCCATGCACGACGACTCTGGGGCCAACGTCCTGACTTTC
>NA|TRBV12-3/TRBV12-4|TRBJ1-4|many
CASSLDRGRNEKLFF
TGTGCCAGCAGTTTAGACCGGGGACGTAATGAAAAACTGTTTTTT
>NA|TRBV10-2|TRBJ2-3|many
CASSASLATDTQYF
TGCGCCAGCAGTGCTAGTCTAGCGACGGATACGCAGTATTTT
>TRBD2|TRBV20-1|TRBJ2-1|few
CSARDWTSGRGQFF
TGCAGTGCTAGAGACTGGACTAGCGGGAGAGGGCAGTTCTTC
>TRBD2|TRBV20-1|TRBJ2-7|few
CSARTGTSGSYEQYF
TGCAGTGCTCGTACCGGGACTAGCGGCTCCTACGAGCAGTACTTC
>NA|TRBV7-9|TRBJ2-7|NA
CASSRRSYEQYF
TGTGCCAGCAGCAGGAGGAGCTACGAGCAGTACTTC
>NA|TRBV10-3|TRBJ2-2|many
CAISESKTKNPGELFF
TGTGCCATCAGTGAGTCGAAGACTAAAAATCCCGGGGAGCTGTTTTTT
>NA|TRBV5-1|TRBJ1-1|NA
CASSLGDTLGPEAFF
TGCGCCAGCAGCTTGGGGGACACCCTAGGGCCCGAAGCTTTCTTT
>TRBD2|TRBV20-1|TRBJ2-7|few
CSARDGGRLDEQYF
TGCAGTGCTAGAGATGGCGGGAGACTCGACGAGCAGTACTTC
>NA|TRBV5-4|TRBJ2-7|few
CASKRKGGAYEQYF
TGTGCCAGCAAGCGAAAGGGGGGGGCCTACGAGCAGTACTTC
>NA|TRBV2|TRBJ2-1|NA
CASSEIGPYNEQFF
TGTGCCAGCAGTGAAATAGGGCCGTACAATGAGCAGTTCTTC
>NA|TRBV20-1|TRBJ1-4|NA
CSARPPMRPTNEKLFF
TGCAGTGCTAGACCCCCGATGAGGCCAACTAATGAAAAACTGTTTTTT
>TRBD2|TRBV20-1|TRBJ2-7|NA
CSARRLAYYEQYF
TGCAGTGCTAGAAGACTAGCCTACTACGAGCAGTACTTC
>NA|TRBV20-1|TRBJ1-2|few
CSASGPPYGYTF
TGCAGTGCCAGTGGGCCTCCTTATGGCTACACCTTC
>NA|TRBV10-3|TRBJ2-3|many
CAIRDSYRPSDTQYF
TGTGCCATCAGGGATTCCTACAGACCGTCAGATACGCAGTATTTT
>TRBD2|TRBV12-3/TRBV12-4|TRBJ2-2|many
CASSLTSGRAGELFF
TGTGCCAGCAGTCTAACTAGCGGGAGGGCCGGGGAGCTGTTTTTT
>TRBD2|TRBV6-2/TRBV6-3|TRBJ2-1|few
CASSYTEWSGGFYNEQFF
TGTGCCAGCAGTTACACCGAGTGGAGCGGGGGGTTTTACAATGAGCAGTTCTTC
>NA|TRBV20-1|TRBJ2-1|few
CSATRGVYNEQFF
TGCAGTGCAACCCGGGGCGTCTACAATGAGCAGTTCTTC
>NA|TRBV15|TRBJ2-1|few
CATTWAGSSYNEQFF
TGTGCCACCACCTGGGCAGGGAGCTCCTACAATGAGCAGTTCTTC
>TRBD2|TRBV5-1|TRBJ2-7|many
CASREGLAGVNEQYF
TGCGCCAGCAGGGAAGGACTAGCGGGGGTAAACGAGCAGTACTTC
>NA|TRBV5-1|TRBJ2-3|many
CASSRDNDDTQYF
TGCGCCAGCAGCCGGGACAACGATGATACGCAGTATTTT
>NA|TRBV7-9|TRBJ1-4|many
CASSLVRAGEKLFF
TGTGCCAGCAGCTTAGTCAGGGCTGGGGAAAAACTGTTTTTT
>TRBD2|TRBV15|TRBJ2-7|many
CATSPTSGRNVMREQYF
TGTGCCACCAGTCCGACTAGCGGGAGGAACGTGATGAGAGAGCAGTACTTC
>TRBD1|TRBV20-1|TRBJ2-3|many
CSARSPGQVQYF
TGCAGTGCTAGAAGCCCGGGACAGGTGCAGTATTTT
>NA|TRBV28|TRBJ1-2|NA
CASSTSGGHTF
TGTGCCAGCAGTACCAGTGGTGGCCACACCTTC
>NA|TRBV25-1|TRBJ2-1|NA
CASSDEEKGVYDEQFF
TGTGCCAGCAGTGACGAAGAGAAGGGGGTATACGATGAGCAGTTCTTC
>NA|TRBV15|TRBJ2-5|few
CATSKGGLQETQYF
TGTGCCACCAGCAAAGGGGGGCTCCAAGAGACCCAGTACTTC
>TRBD2|TRBV5-1|TRBJ2-1|few
CASSLERGQVSYNEQFF
TGCGCCAGCAGCTTGGAGCGGGGGCAGGTCTCCTACAATGAGCAGTTCTTC
>TRBD2|TRBV20-1|TRBJ2-1|many
CSARDILAGNFNEQFF
TGCAGTGCTAGAGATATCCTAGCGGGAAACTTTAATGAGCAGTTCTTC
>NA|TRBV19|TRBJ2-4|NA
CASSMGLAKNIQYF
TGTGCCAGTAGTATGGGGTTAGCCAAAAACATTCAGTACTTC
>NA|TRBV7-6|TRBJ2-1|many
CASSLGDPRPAEQFF
TGTGCCAGCAGCTTAGGGGATCCCCGGCCCGCTGAGCAGTTCTTC
>NA|TRBV11-2|TRBJ2-2|many
CASSSARAGELFF
TGTGCCAGCAGCTCCGCGCGGGCCGGGGAGCTGTTTTTT
>NA|TRBV18|TRBJ2-1|few
CASSIVIGSYNEQFF
TGTGCCAGCTCTATCGTAATCGGGTCCTACAATGAGCAGTTCTTC
>NA|TRBV12-3/TRBV12-4|TRBJ1-5|many
CASSLGGNNQPQHF
TGTGCCAGCAGTTTGGGGGGGAACAATCAGCCCCAGCATTTT
>NA|TRBV11-2|TRBJ2-7|few
CASSWGRYEQYF
TGTGCCAGCAGCTGGGGTCGGTACGAGCAGTACTTC
>NA|TRBV6-1|TRBJ2-1|NA
CASSLADADNEQFF
TGTGCCAGCAGCCTGGCGGACGCCGACAATGAGCAGTTCTTC
>NA|TRBV11-3|TRBJ2-1|few
CASSHPWRVPYNEQFF
TGTGCCAGCAGCCACCCCTGGCGGGTCCCTTACAATGAGCAGTTCTTC
>NA|TRBV20-1|TRBJ1-1|NA
CSARDHQGLRNTEAFF
TGCAGTGCTAGAGATCATCAGGGGCTACGGAACACTGAAGCTTTCTTT
>TRBD1|TRBV7-9|TRBJ2-7|many
CASRYTGTDENLYF
TGTGCCAGCAGGTATACCGGGACAGACGAAAATCTGTACTTC
>TRBD1|TRBV7-2|TRBJ2-1|many
CASSLGGFQRGQGNEQFF
TGTGCCAGCAGTCTTGGGGGATTTCAAAGGGGACAGGGGAATGAGCAGTTCTTC
>NA|TRBV20-1|TRBJ1-6|NA
CSATGALNSPLHF
TGCAGTGCTACTGGGGCCCTTAATTCACCCCTCCACTTT
>NA|TRBV20-1|TRBJ1-6|many
CSAPPGDPNSPLHF
TGCAGTGCTCCCCCCGGGGATCCCAATTCACCCCTCCACTTT
>TRBD1|TRBV7-9|TRBJ2-7|NA
CASSDRGRYEQYF
TGTGCCAGCAGTGACAGGGGACGCTACGAGCAGTACTTC
>NA|TRBV20-1|TRBJ2-3|few
CSAVIWDTQYF
TGCAGTGCTGTCATATGGGATACGCAGTATTTT
>TRBD2|TRBV20-1|TRBJ2-7|NA
CSASGRAGEQYF
TGCAGTGCTAGCGGGAGGGCTGGCGAGCAGTACTTC
>TRBD1|TRBV18|TRBJ2-7|many
CASSPGQEYEQYF
TGTGCCAGCTCACCCGGACAGGAATACGAGCAGTACTTC